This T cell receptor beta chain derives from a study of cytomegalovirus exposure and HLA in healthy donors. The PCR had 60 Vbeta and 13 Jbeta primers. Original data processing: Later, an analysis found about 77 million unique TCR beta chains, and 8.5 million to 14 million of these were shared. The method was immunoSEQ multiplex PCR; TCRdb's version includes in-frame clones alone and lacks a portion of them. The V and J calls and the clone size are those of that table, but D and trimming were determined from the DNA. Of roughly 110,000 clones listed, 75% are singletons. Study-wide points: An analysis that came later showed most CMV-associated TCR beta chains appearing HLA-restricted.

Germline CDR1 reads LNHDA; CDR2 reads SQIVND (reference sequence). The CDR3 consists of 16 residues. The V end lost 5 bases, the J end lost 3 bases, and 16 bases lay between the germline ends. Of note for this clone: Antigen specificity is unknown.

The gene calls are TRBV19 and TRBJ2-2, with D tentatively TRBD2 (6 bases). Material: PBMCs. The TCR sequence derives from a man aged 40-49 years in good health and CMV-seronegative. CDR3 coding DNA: TGTGCCAGTAGTGGTTGGGGGGATGGGTACACCGGGGAGCTGTTTTTT. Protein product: CASSGWGDGYTGELFF.